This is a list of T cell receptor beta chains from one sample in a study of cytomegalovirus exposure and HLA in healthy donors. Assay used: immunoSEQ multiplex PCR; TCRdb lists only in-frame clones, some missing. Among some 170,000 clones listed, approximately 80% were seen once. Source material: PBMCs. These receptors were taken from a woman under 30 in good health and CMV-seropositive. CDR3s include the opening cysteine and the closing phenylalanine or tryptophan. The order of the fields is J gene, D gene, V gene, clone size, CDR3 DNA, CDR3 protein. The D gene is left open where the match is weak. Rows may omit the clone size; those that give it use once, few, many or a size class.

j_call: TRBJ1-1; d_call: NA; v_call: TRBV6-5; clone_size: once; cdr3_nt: TGTGCCAGCAGCAACGGGGGGGGAACTGAAGCTTTCTTT; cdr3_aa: CASSNGGGTEAFF
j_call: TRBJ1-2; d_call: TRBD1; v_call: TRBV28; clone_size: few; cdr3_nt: TGTGCCGTAGGGGGACAGGATTTGGTCGGCTACACCTTC; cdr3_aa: CAVGGQDLVGYTF
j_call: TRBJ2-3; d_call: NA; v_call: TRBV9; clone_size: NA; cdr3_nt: TGTGCCAGCAGCGAGGACTTACACGGGACTCCCAAGGTCACAGATACGCAGTATTTT; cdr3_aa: CASSEDLHGTPKVTDTQYF
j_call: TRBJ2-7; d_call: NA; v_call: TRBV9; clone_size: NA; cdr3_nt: TGTGCCAGCAGCCCCTCCTTGGACACTCGCTACGAGCAGTACTTC; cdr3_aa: CASSPSLDTRYEQYF
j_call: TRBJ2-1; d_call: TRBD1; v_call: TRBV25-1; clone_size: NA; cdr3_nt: TGTGCCAGCAGTAGACAGGGGAAAGATGAGCAGTTCTTC; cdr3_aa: CASSRQGKDEQFF
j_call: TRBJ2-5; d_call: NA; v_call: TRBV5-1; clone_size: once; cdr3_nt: TGCGCCAGCAGCTTGGGGTGGGGGCCCCGAGAGACCCAGTACTTC; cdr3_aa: CASSLGWGPRETQYF
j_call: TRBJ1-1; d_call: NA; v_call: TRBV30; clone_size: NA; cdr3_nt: TGTGCCTGGAACAGGGTCACTGAAGCTTTCTTT; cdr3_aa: CAWNRVTEAFF
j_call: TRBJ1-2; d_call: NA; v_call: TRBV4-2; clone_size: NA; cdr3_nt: TGTGCCAGCAGCCAAGATCCGGGCCAGGGCCTCGGAGGCTACACCTTC; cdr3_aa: CASSQDPGQGLGGYTF
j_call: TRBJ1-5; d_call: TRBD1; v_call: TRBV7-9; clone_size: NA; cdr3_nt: TGTGCCAGCAGCGAAGGTACAGGGGGCGATCAGCCCCAGCATTTT; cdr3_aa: CASSEGTGGDQPQHF
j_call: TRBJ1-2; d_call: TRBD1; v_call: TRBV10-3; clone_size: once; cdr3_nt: TGTGCCATCAACCGGGGACAGGGGGAAGGCTACACCTTC; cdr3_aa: CAINRGQGEGYTF
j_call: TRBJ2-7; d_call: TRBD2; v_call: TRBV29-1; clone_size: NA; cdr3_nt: TGCAGCGTTGCTGCGGGGGGTAACGAGCAGTACTTC; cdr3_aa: CSVAAGGNEQYF
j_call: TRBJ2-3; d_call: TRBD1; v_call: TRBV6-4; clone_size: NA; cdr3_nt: TGTGCCAGCAGCTCGGAGCCGACAGGGCCAGATACGCAGTATTTT; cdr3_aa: CASSSEPTGPDTQYF
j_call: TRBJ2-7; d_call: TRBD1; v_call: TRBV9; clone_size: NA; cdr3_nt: TGTGCCAGCAGCCCGAGGGGGACAGGATTTGTGGAGCAGTACTTC; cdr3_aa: CASSPRGTGFVEQYF
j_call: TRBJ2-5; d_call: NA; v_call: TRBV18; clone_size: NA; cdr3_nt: TGTGCCAGCTCATCGACACTAGCAGTCCATAAAGAGACCCAGTACTTC; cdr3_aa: CASSSTLAVHKETQYF
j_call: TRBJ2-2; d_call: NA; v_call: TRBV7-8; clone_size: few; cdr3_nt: TGTGCCAGCAGCACGAAGACAGGAGCCAATACCGGGGAGCTGTTTTTT; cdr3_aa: CASSTKTGANTGELFF
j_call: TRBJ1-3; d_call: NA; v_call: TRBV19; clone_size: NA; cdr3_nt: TGTGCCAGTAGAGGGTCCATGGCTTCGGGAGACACCATATATTTT; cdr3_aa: CASRGSMASGDTIYF
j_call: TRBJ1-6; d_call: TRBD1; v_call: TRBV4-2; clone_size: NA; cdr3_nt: TGTGCCAGCAGCCGCGAACAGGGGGCGGTTTTCTCTTCACCCCTCCACTTT; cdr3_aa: CASSREQGAVFSSPLHF
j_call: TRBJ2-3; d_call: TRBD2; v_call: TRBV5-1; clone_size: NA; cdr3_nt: TGCGCCAGCAGCTTGGTGGGACTAGCGGGGGTCACAGATACGCAGTATTTT; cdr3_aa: CASSLVGLAGVTDTQYF
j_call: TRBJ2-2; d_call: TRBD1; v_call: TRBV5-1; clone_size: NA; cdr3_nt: TGCGCCAGCAGCTTGCGGGCAGGGGGACGCAACGCCGGGGAGCTGTTTTTT; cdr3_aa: CASSLRAGGRNAGELFF
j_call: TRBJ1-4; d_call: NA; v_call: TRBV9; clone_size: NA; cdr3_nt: TGTGCCAGCAGCGTAGGGGTCGGGGGAGAAAAACTGTTTTTT; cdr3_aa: CASSVGVGGEKLFF
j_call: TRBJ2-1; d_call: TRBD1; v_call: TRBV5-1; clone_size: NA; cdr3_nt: TGCGCCAGCAGCTTGGGGTTGGGACAGGGTATTGCCAATGAGCAGTTCTTC; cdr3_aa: CASSLGLGQGIANEQFF
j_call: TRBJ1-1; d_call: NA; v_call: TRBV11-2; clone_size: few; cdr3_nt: TGTGCCAGCAGCTTAGCCGTCGAAGCTTTCTTT; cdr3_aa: CASSLAVEAFF
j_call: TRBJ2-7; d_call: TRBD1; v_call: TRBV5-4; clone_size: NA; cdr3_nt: TGTGCCAGCAGTCTGCAGGGGGCGGGCGACGAGCAGTACTTC; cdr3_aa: CASSLQGAGDEQYF
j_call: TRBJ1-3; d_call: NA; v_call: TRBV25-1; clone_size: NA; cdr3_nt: TGTGCCAGCAGTGAATCCTGGGCCCCCGAAGTTTTT; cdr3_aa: CASSESWAPEVF
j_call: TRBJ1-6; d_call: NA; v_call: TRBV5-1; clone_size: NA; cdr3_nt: TGCGCCAGCAGCTTGGGGCCCTTCCAAAATTCACCCCTCCACTTT; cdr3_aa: CASSLGPFQNSPLHF
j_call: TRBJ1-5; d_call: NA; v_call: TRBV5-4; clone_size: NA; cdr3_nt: TGTGCCAGCAGCTTGCCCAGGCCGAACAACAGCGGAGAGTACAATCAGCCCCAGCATTTT; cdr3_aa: CASSLPRPNNSGEYNQPQHF
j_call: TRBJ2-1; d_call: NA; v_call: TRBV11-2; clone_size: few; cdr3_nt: TGTGCCAGCAGCTTGGACAGAACATTATACAATGAGCAGTTCTTC; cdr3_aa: CASSLDRTLYNEQFF
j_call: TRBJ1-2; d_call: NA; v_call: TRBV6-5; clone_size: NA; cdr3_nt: TGTGCCAGCACCGAAAGACCAGGTCCCCATGGCTACACCTTC; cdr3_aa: CASTERPGPHGYTF
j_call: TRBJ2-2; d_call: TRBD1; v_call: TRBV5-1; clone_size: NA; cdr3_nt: TGCGCCAGCAGCTCGGACAGGGGTAACACCGGGGAGCTGTTTTTT; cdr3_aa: CASSSDRGNTGELFF
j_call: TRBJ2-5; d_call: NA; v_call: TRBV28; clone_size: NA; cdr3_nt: TGTGCCACTGGAGTCCACCGCGAGTCGGGGACCCAGTACTTC; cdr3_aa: CATGVHRESGTQYF
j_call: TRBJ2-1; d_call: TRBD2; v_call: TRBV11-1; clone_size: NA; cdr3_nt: TGTGCCAGCAGCCCAGGGACTAGCGGGCGGGAGCAGTTCTTC; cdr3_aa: CASSPGTSGREQFF
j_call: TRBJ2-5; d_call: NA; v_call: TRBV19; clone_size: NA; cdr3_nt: TGTGCCAGTAGTAGTTTCGGAGGGGGCACAGAGACCCAGTACTTC; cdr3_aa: CASSSFGGGTETQYF
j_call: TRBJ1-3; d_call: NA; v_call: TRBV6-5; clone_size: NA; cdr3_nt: TGTGCCAGCGGGGCCTTCTCTGGAAACACCATATATTTT; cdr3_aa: CASGAFSGNTIYF
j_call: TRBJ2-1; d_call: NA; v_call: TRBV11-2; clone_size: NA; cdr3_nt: TGTGCCAGCAGCTTAGAGGCAGAGCAGTTCTTC; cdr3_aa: CASSLEAEQFF
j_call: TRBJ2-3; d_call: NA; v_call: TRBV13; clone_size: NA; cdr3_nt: TGTGCCAGCAGCTTAGAGGGGTCAGATACGCAGTATTTT; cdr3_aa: CASSLEGSDTQYF
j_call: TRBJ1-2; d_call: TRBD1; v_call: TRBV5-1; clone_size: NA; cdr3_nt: TGCGCCAGCAGCTTAGGGGGCAGGGATACCCTGAACTATGGCTACACCTTC; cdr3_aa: CASSLGGRDTLNYGYTF
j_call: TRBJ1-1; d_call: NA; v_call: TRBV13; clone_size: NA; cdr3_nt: TGTGCCAGCAGCAGAAGACCCCCTGGCGGAGCTTTCTTT; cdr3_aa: CASSRRPPGGAFF
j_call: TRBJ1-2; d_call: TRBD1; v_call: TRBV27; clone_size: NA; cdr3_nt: TGTGCCAGCAGCTCAGGGGGCGACTATGGCTACACCTTC; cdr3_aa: CASSSGGDYGYTF
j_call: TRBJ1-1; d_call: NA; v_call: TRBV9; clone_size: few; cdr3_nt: TGTGCCAGCAGCGTAAGCCTGCGGGAGTCAAACACTGAAGCTTTCTTT; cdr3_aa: CASSVSLRESNTEAFF
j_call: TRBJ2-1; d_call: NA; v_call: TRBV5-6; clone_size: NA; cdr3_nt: TGTGCCAGCAGCTTGGGCTCAGGGCAGTTCTTC; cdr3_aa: CASSLGSGQFF
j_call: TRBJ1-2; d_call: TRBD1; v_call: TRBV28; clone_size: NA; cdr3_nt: TGTGCCAGCAGGGGACAGGATAGGGGCGGCTACACCTTC; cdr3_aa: CASRGQDRGGYTF
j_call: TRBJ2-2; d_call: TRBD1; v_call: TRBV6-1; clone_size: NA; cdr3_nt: TGTGCCAGCGGTGCGACAGCGGGACAGGGGAGCACCGGGGAGCTGTTTTTT; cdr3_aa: CASGATAGQGSTGELFF
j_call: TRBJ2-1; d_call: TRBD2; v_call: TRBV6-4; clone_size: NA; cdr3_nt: TGTGCCAGCAGTGTCGCGGGGGGGCCCAGTGAGCAGTTCTTC; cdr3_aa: CASSVAGGPSEQFF
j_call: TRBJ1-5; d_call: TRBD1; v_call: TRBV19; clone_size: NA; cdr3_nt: TGTGCCAGTAGTATCACAGGGGTTCAGGATCAGCCCCAGCATTTT; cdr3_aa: CASSITGVQDQPQHF
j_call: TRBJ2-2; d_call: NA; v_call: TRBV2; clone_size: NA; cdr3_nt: TGTGCCAGCAGATCGGGACAAAACACCGGGGAGCTGTTTTTT; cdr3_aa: CASRSGQNTGELFF
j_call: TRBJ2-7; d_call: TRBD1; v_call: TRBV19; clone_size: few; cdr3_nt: TGTGCCAGTCAAATTAGACATTTGGGACAGGGATATTTCTACGAGCAGTACTTC; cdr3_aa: CASQIRHLGQGYFYEQYF
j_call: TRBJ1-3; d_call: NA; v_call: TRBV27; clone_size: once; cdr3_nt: TGTGCCAGCAGTATACTGGACAGAAATGGAAACACCATATATTTT; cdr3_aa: CASSILDRNGNTIYF
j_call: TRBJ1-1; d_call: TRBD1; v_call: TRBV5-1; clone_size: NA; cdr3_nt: TGCGCCAGCAGCTCGGCGACAGGGAGCACTGAAGCTTTCTTT; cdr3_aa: CASSSATGSTEAFF
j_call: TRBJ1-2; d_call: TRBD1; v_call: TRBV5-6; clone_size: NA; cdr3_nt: TGTGCCAGCAGCTTACAACAGGGGATTAGTGGCTACACCTTC; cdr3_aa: CASSLQQGISGYTF
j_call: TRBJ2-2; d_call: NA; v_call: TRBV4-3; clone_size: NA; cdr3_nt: TGCGCCAGCAGCCAAGAAGTCCGGGGTTTAGGAAACACCGGGGAGCTGTTTTTT; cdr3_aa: CASSQEVRGLGNTGELFF
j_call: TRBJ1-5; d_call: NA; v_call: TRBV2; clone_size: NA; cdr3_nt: TGTGCCAGCAGACAGGGTAGCAATCAGCCCCAGCATTTT; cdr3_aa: CASRQGSNQPQHF
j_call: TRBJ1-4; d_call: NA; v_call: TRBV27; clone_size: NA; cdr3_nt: TGTGCCAGCAGTTTTGGGCAAGGTGAAAAACTGTTTTTT; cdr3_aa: CASSFGQGEKLFF
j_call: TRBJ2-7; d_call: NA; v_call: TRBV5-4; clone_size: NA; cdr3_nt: TGTGCCAGCAGCTTGGATCTGGGAGGCGAGCAGTACTTC; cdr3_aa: CASSLDLGGEQYF
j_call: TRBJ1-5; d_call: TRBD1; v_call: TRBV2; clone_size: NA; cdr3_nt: TGTGCCAGCGGCAAAAGGGACAGAAATCAGCCCCAGCATTTT; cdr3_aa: CASGKRDRNQPQHF
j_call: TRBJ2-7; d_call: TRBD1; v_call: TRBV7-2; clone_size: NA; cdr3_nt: TGTGCCAGCAGCTTAGGGGGGTCGGGACAGGTGTTCTACGAGCAGTACTTC; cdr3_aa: CASSLGGSGQVFYEQYF
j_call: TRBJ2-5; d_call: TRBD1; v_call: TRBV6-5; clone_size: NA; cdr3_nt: TGTGCCAGCAGTGAGGCTGGGACAGTAGAGACCCAGTACTTC; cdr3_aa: CASSEAGTVETQYF
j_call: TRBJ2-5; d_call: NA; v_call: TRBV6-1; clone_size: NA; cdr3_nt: TGTGCCAGCTCCCTAGAAGCTGGCGGTTGGGAGACCCAGTACTTC; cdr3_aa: CASSLEAGGWETQYF
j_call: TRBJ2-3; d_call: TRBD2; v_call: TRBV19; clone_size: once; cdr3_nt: TGTGCCAGTAGTATGGCGGGGGGGAGACTTAGCACAGATACGCAGTATTTT; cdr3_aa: CASSMAGGRLSTDTQYF
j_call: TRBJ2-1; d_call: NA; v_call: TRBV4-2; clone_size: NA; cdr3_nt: TGTGCCAGCAGCCCGGGACTTTCCTACAATGAGCAGTTCTTC; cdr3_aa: CASSPGLSYNEQFF